The clone carrying this T cell receptor beta chain was seen a single time. As yet, its antigen is unknown. This specimen belongs to a study of T cells in localized non-small cell lung cancer. Data came from immunoSEQ multiplex PCR; TCRdb stores just in-frame clones and leaves some out. There are tens of thousands of clones in the sample; 82% occur only once, and roughly a sixth lies in the top ten. Study-wide points: Appearances in adjacent lung were noted for a median around 55 of the top 100 tumor clones. Compared with tumor, uninvolved adjacent lung displayed greater T cell clonality, ranking highest overall. Longer overall survival was seen with higher T cell density measured in blood. Because only a single region of the tumor was sequenced, heterogeneity remains possible.

The CDR3 spans 14 residues. Germline CDR1 and CDR2: PRHDT and FYEKMQ (reference sequence). The V end was cut by 1 base, the J end by 7 bases, with 13 bases between. V and J are TRBV13 and TRBJ1-1, with D unclear. The origin of this receptor is a male donor aged 60 or over with stage III squamous cell lung carcinoma. Sequencing used peripheral blood, obtained before any cancer treatment. The CDR3 reads CASSLVYRVDEAFF. In nucleotides, the CDR3 is TGTGCCAGCAGCTTAGTGTATAGGGTAGATGAAGCTTTCTTT.